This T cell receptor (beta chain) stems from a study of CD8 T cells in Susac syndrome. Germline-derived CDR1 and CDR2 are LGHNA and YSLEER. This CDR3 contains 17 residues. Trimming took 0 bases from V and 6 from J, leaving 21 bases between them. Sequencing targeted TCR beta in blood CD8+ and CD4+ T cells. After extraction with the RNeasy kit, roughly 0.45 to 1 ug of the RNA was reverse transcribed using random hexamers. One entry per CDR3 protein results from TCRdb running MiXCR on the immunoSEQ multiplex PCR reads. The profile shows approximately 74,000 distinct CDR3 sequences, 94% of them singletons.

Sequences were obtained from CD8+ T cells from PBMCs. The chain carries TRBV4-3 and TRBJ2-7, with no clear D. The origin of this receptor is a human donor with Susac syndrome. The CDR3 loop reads CASSQDKYVDAISEQYF. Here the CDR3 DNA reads TGCGCCAGCAGCCAAGATAAGTATGTGGATGCGATCTCCGAGCAGTACTTC.